The next 7 T cell receptor beta chains were all read from a single sample in a study of T cells in Graves' hyperthyroidism and ophthalmopathy. Authors of the study amplified TCR beta CDR3 regions from RNA transcripts. The HTBI primer set drove a first-round RT-PCR of the TCR CDR3. From the multiplex PCR reads, TCRdb called clonotypes with MiXCR, one entry per CDR3 protein. The table shows about 480,000 distinct CDR3 sequences, with around 15% occurring only once. Material: blood. Every receptor here comes from a woman between 18 and 29 years old with Graves' hyperthyroidism.

This clonotype was found a few times. The chain has TRBV6-2 or TRBV6-3 and TRBJ2-1, with 8 bases identical to TRBD2. The CDR3 is 15 residues long. Germline trimming cut 7 bases from V and 5 bases from J; bases unmatched to any gene: 10. From germline, CDR1 is MNHEY and CDR2 SVGEGT. The CDR3 is CASNEREPRDNEQFF. The CDR3 DNA reads TGTGCCAGCAATGAGCGGGAGCCAAGAGACAATGAGCAGTTCTTC.

The table lists this clonotype with a few counts. J is TRBJ1-1 and V is TRBV14; 9 bases are shared with TRBD1. CDR3 length: 14 amino acids. Germline V gene sequence: CDR1 SGHDN, CDR2 FVKESK. V lost 0 bases to trimming and J lost 7 bases; unmatched junction nucleotides: 3. The CDR3: CASSQEQGAVEAFF. The DNA of the CDR3 is TGTGCCAGCAGCCAAGAACAGGGGGCGGTTGAAGCTTTCTTT.

The chain has TRBV7-9 and TRBJ2-1, with D perhaps matching TRBD1 (6 bases). Germline V gene lookup returns CDR1 SEHNR and CDR2 FQNEAQ (reference sequence). Trimming removed 4 bases from V and 2 bases from J, with 15 bases in between. The CDR3 has 16 residues. CDR3 in amino acids: CASSSAGAAPYNEQFF. Here the CDR3 DNA reads TGTGCCAGCAGCTCCGCAGGGGCCGCACCCTACAATGAGCAGTTCTTC.

This clonotype came up many times. The rearrangement uses TRBV12-3 or TRBV12-4 and TRBJ2-1; D is unclear. The CDR3 length is 12 residues. V dropped 8 bases and J dropped 7 bases, with 12 bases sitting between them. The CDR3 is CASETNGNEQFF. The CDR3 DNA sequence: TGTGCCAGCGAAACCAACGGGAATGAGCAGTTCTTC.

This clonotype was seen ten or more times. The V gene is TRBV18, the J gene TRBJ1-5; 7 positions agree with TRBD1. Germline values: CDR1 KGHSH, CDR2 LQKENI. After removal of 2 bases from V and 6 bases from J, the junction contained 16 bases not matched to a gene. The CDR3 covers 18 residues. The CDR3 here is CASSPLEAGGRLGQPQHF. CDR3 nucleotide sequence: TGTGCCAGCTCACCATTAGAGGCAGGGGGGCGATTGGGTCAGCCCCAGCATTTT.

Here the CDR3 DNA reads TGTGCCAGTAGTAAACAGGGGTACTCCTACGAGCAGTACGTC. Translation: CASSKQGYSYEQYV. The rearrangement links TRBV19 to TRBJ2-7, with TRBD1 matching 7 bases. Germline V gives CDR1 LNHDA, CDR2 SQIVND (reference sequence). CDR3 length: 14 residues. V trimming: 4 bases; J trimming: 0 bases; junction bases outside the gene matches: 3.

This clonotype was picked up many times. This chain uses TRBV27 with TRBJ1-1; possible D gene TRBD1, 5 bases. From germline, CDR1 is MNHEY and CDR2 SMNVEV (reference sequence). This CDR3 is built from 13 residues. V was shortened by 10 bases and J by 0 bases, with 12 bases between the two germline ends. The CDR3 coding sequence is TGTGCCACGACAGCGAATATGAACACTGAAGCTTTCTTT. This gives the protein CATTANMNTEAFF.